This TCR beta chain was sequenced for a study of T cell responses to AZD1222 COVID-19 vaccine. TCRdb's copy holds only in-frame clones and misses some; the assay was immunoSEQ multiplex PCR. The table records approximately 31,000 clones, approximately 87% of them present only once. Comment on this clone: Its antigen is not known.

V lost 4 bases and J lost 3, with 5 bases in between. In germline, CDR1 is SGHDT, CDR2 YYEEEE. The CDR3 loop spans 11 amino acids. General study findings and limits: Epitopes outside B.1.351 and B.1.1.7 mutated regions reportedly drew nearly half of spike TCRs. Only after the peak T cell response were repertoires sampled. The CD4 TCRs associated with vaccination extended across spike and predominated at 160-218 and 743-854.

The study pooled second doses at about 4 or about 12 weeks. The receptor was derived from an adult who received the AZD1222 COVID-19 vaccine. The chain is built from TRBV5-6 and TRBJ2-7; D is unresolved. Here the sequenced sample was peripheral blood, taken 28 days after the second AZD1222 dose. CDR3 loop: CASSGNYEQYF. In nucleotides, the CDR3 is TGTGCCAGCAGCGGAAACTACGAGCAGTACTTC.